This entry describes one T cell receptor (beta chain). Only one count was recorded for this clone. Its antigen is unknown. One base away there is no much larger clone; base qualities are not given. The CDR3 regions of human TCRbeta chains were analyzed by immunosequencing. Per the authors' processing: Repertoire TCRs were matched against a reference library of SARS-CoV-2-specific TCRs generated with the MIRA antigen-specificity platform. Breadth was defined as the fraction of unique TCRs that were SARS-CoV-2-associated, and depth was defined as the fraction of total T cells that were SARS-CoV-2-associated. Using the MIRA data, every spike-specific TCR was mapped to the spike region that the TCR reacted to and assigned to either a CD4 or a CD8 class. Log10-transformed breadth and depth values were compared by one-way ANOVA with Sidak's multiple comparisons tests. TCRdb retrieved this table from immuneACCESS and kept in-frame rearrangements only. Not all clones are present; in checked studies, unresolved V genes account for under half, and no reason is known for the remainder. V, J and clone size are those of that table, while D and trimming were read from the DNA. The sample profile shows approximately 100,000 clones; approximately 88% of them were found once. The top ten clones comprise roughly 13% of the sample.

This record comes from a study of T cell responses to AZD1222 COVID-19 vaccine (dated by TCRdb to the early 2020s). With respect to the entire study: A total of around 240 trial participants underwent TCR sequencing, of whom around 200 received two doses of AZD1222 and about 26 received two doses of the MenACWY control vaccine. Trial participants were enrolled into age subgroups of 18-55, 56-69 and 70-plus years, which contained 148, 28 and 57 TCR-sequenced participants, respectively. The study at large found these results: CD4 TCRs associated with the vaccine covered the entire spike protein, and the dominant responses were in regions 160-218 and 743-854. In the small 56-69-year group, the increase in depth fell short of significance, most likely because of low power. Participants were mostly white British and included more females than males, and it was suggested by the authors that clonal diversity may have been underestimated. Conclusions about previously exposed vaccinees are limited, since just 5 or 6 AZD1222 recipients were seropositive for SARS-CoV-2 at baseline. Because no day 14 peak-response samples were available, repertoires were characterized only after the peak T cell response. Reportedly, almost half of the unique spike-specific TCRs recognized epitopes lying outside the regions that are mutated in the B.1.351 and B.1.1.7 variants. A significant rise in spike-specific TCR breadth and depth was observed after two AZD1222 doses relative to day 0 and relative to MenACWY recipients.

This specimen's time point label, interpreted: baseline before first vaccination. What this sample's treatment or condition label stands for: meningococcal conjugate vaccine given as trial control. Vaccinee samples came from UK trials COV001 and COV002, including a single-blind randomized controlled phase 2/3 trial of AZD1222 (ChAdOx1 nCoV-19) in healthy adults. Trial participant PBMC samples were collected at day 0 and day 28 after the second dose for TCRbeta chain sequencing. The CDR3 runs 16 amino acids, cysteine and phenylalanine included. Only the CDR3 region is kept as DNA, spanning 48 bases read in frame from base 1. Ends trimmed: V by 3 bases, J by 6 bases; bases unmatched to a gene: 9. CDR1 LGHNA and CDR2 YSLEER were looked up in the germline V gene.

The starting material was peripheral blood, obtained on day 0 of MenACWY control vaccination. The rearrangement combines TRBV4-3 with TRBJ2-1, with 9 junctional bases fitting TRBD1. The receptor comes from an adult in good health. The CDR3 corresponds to CASSQGQGARPNEQFF. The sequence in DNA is TGCGCCAGCAGCCAGGGACAGGGCGCGCGCCCCAATGAGCAGTTCTTC.